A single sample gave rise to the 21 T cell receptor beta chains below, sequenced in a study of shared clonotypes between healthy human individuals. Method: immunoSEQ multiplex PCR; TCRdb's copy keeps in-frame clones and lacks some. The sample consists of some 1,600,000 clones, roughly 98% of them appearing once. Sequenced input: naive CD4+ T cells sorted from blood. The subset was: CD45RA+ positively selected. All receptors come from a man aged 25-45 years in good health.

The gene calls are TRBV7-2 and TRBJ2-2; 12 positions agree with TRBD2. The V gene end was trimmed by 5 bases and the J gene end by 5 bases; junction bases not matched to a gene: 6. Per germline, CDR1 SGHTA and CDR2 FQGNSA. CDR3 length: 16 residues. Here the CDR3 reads CASSPTSGRYTGELFF. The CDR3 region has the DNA TGTGCCAGCAGCCCTACTAGCGGGAGGTATACCGGGGAGCTGTTTTTT.

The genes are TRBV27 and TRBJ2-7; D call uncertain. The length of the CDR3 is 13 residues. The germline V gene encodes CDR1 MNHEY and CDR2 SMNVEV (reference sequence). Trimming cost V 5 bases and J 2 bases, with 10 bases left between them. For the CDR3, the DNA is TGTGCCAGCAGTAGAATGAGCACCTACGAGCAGTACTTC. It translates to CASSRMSTYEQYF.

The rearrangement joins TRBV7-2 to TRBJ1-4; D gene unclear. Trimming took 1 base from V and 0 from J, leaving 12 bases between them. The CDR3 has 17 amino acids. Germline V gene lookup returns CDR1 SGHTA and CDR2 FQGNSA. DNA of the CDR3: TGTGCCAGCAGCTTAGTGAGTTGGGGTGCAACTAATGAAAAACTGTTTTTT. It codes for CASSLVSWGATNEKLFF.

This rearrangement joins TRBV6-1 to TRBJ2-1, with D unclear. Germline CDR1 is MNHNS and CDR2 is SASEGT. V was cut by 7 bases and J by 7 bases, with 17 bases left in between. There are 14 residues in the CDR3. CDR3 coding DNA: TGTGCCAGCAATGATTACCACGTGGGGAATGAGCAGTTCTTC. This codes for CASNDYHVGNEQFF.

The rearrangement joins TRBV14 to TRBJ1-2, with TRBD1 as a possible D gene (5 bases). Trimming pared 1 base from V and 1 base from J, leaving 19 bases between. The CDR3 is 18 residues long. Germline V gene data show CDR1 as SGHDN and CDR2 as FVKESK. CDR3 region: CASSQGRGGIQDNYGYTF. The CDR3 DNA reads TGTGCCAGCAGCCAAGGGCGCGGGGGAATTCAAGATAACTATGGCTACACCTTC.

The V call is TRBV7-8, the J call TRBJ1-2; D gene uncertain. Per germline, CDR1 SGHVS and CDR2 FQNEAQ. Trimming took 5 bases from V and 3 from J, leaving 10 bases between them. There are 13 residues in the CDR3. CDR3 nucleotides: TGTGCCAGCAGCATACAAACCTACTATGGCTACACCTTC. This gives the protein CASSIQTYYGYTF.

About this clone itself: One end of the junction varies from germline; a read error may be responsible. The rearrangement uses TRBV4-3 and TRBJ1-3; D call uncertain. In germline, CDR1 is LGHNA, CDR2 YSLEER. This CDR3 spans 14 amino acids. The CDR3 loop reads CASSQDPRGSTIYF. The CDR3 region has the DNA TGCGCCAGCAGCCAAGATCCGCGCGGAAGCACCATATATTTT.

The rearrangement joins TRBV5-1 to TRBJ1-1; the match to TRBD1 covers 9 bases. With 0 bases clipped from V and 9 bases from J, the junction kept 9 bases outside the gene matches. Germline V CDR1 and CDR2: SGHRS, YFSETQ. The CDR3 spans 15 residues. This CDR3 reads CASSLAGSGTGKAFF. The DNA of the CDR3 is TGCGCCAGCAGCTTGGCCGGGTCGGGGACAGGGAAAGCTTTCTTT.

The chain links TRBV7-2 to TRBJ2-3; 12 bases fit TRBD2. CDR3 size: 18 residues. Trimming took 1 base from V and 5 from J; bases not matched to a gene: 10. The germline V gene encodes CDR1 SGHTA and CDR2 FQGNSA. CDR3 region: CASSLGLLAGGRGDTQYF. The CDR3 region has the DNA TGTGCCAGCAGCTTAGGATTGCTAGCGGGAGGGAGGGGAGATACGCAGTATTTT. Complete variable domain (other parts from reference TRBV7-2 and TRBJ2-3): GAGVSQSPSNKVTEKGKDVELRCDPISGHTALYWYRQSLGQGLEFLIYFQGNSAPDKSGLPSDRFSAERTGGSVSTLTIQRTQQEDSAVYLCASSLGLLAGGRGDTQYFGPGTRLTVL.

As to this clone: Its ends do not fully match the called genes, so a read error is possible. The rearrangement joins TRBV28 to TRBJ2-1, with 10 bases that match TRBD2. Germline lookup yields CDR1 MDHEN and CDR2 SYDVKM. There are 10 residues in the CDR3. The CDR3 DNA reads TGTGCCAGCAATAGCGGGAGGATGCTCTTC. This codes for CASNSGRMLF.

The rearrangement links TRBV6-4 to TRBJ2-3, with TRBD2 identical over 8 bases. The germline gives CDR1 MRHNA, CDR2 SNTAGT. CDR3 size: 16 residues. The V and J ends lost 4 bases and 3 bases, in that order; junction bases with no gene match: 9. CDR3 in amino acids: CASSVSSGGGTDTQYF. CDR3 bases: TGTGCCAGCAGTGTGTCGAGCGGGGGAGGGACAGATACGCAGTATTTT.

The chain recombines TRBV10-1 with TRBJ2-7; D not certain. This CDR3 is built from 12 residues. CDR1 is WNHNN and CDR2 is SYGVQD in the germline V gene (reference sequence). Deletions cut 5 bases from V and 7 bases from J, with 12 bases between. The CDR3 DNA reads TGCGCCAGCAGTACGCCGCTCGGGGAGCAGTACTTC. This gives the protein CASSTPLGEQYF.

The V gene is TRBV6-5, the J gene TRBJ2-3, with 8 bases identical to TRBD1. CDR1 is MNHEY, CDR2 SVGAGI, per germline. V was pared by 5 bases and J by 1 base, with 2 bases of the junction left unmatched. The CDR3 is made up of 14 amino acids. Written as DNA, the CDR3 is TGTGCCAGCAGTCAACAGGGGGGCACAGATACGCAGTATTTT. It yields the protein CASSQQGGTDTQYF.

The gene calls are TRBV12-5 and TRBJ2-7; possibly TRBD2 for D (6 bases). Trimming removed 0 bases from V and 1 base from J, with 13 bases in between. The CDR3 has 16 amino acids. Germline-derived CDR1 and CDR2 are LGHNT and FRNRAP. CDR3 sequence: CASGLVLGGGSYEQYF. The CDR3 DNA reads TGTGCTAGTGGTTTGGTACTGGGGGGAGGATCCTACGAGCAGTACTTC.

CDR3 in amino acids: CASSTTGKDARTGELFF. The DNA of the CDR3 is TGTGCCAGCAGCACCACCGGGAAGGACGCGAGGACCGGGGAGCTGTTTTTT. V is TRBV7-3 and J is TRBJ2-2; possible D gene TRBD2, 5 bases. This CDR3 has 17 residues. Germline V lookup: CDR1 SGHTA, CDR2 FQGTGA. V lost 5 bases and J lost 5, with 21 bases in between.

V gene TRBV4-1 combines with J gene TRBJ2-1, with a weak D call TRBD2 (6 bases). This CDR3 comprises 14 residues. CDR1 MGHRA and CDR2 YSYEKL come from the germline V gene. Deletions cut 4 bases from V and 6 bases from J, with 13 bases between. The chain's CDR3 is CASSPIGGLNEQFF. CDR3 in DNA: TGCGCCAGCAGCCCCATCGGGGGTCTCAATGAGCAGTTCTTC.

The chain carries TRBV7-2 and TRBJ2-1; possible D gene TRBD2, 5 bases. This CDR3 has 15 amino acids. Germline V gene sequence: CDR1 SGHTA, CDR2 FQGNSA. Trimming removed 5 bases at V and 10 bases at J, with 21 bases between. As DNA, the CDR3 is TGTGCCAGCAGCCCAGACCTGACTACAATGATCGAGCAGTTCTTC. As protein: CASSPDLTTMIEQFF.

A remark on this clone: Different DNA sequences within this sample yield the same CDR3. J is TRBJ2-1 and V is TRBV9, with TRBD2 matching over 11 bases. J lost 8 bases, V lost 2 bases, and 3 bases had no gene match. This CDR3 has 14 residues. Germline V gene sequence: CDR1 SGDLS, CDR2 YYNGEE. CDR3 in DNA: TGTGCCAGCAGCGTGACTAGCGGGAACGATGAGCAGTTCTTC. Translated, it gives CASSVTSGNDEQFF.

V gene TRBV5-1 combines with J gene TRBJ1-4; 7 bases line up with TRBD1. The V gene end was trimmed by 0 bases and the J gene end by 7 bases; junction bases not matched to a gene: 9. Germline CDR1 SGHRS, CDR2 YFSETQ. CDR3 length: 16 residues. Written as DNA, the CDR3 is TGCGCCAGCAGCTTGGGCCCGGAGGGGGCGCGTGAAAAACTGTTTTTT. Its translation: CASSLGPEGAREKLFF.

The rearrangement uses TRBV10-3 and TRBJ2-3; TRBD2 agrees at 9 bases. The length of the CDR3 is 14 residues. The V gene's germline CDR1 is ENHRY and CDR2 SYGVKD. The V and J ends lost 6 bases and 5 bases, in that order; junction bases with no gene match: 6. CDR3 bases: TGTGCCATCAGCTCTGCGGGAGGGAAAGATACGCAGTATTTT. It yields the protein CAISSAGGKDTQYF.

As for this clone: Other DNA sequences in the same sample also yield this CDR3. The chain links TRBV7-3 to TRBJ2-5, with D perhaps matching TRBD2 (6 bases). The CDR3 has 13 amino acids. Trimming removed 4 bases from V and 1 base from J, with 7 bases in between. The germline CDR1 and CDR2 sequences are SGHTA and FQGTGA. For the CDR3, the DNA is TGTGCCAGCAGCTCGGGACTCCAAGAGACCCAGTACTTC. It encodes CASSSGLQETQYF.